The 3 T cell receptor beta chains below all came from one sample that was sequenced in a study of blood T cell repertoires in COVID-19. Assay used: immunoSEQ multiplex PCR; TCRdb lists only in-frame clones, some missing. The sample holds about 160,000 clones, 75% to 85% seen once. The sample consisted of peripheral blood. Receptors originate from a human donor in a cohort sampled during active COVID-19.

This chain links TRBV9 with TRBJ1-1; 9 bases line up with TRBD1. The germline V gene has CDR1 SGDLS and CDR2 YYNGEE. The CDR3 is 15 amino acids. V gave up 3 bases and J gave up 4 bases; unmatched junction bases: 7. The CDR3 protein is CASSANTGGGTEAFF. CDR3 coding DNA: TGTGCCAGCAGCGCCAACACAGGGGGCGGCACTGAAGCTTTCTTT. Full variable domain (outside the CDR3, taken from reference TRBV9 and TRBJ1-1): DSGVTQTPKHLITATGQRVTLRCSPRSGDLSVYWYQQSLDQGLQFLIQYYNGEERAKGNILERFSAQQFPDLHSELNLSSLELGDSALYFCASSANTGGGTEAFFGQGTRLTVV.

Comment on this clone: Germline and junction disagree at one end, which may indicate a read error. The same CDR3 also results from other DNA sequences found in this sample. This chain links TRBV27 with TRBJ2-5; D is uncertain. The germline gives CDR1 MNHEY, CDR2 SMNVEV (reference sequence). The CDR3 totals 15 residues. CDR3 nucleotides: TGTGCTAGCAGTTTATCGAGAAATGCCCAAGAGACCCAGTACTTC. Translation gives CASSLSRNAQETQYF.

The V and J genes are TRBV27 and TRBJ1-2; D possibly corresponds to TRBD1 (5 bases). Germline values: CDR1 MNHEY, CDR2 SMNVEV (reference sequence). V gave up 6 bases and J gave up 5 bases, with 16 bases separating them. The CDR3 is 14 amino acids. The DNA for the CDR3 is TGTGCCAGCAGAGAACCGGGACTGGTGTATGGCTACACCTTC. This encodes CASREPGLVYGYTF.